This T cell receptor (beta chain) is drawn from a study of blood T cell repertoires in COVID-19. Study details: Acute-phase and convalescent COVID-19 samples originated in the United States, Italy and Spain.

Germline V CDR1 and CDR2: SGHVS, FQNEAQ. CDR3 size: 15 residues. V lost 5 bases, J lost 4 bases, and 14 bases lay in between. In the source study's methods: Reference gene primer amplification gave nucleated cell count estimates. The table came from immunoSEQ multiplex PCR; TCRdb's copy has only in-frame clones and leaves some out. V and J calls and clone size are given by that table; D and trimming were obtained from the DNA. The table lists over 200,000 clones, around 81% of them singletons. Across fewer than 25 US areas, participants ranged in age from roughly 18 to 95 years. Cohorts were determined from participant-reported clinical history.

This chain links TRBV7-8 with TRBJ1-4; D possibly corresponds to TRBD1 (6 bases). The source material was PBMCs or T cells enriched from blood (not recorded which). The TCR sequence derives from a woman between 50 and 59 years old with acute COVID-19. This CDR3 reads CASSQGWGNNEKLFF. The CDR3 nucleotides are TGTGCCAGCAGCCAGGGGTGGGGCAATAATGAAAAACTGTTTTTT.